These 24 T cell receptor beta chains were all obtained from the same sample, sequenced in a study of control samples from healthy donors and cancer patients. Profiling relied on immunoSEQ multiplex PCR, and the TCRdb table lists in-frame clones only, not all of them. This sample has around 140,000 clones, with more than 90% found just once. The sequenced sample consisted of blood. These receptors all stem from a young man in good health.

The J gene is TRBJ1-1, the V gene TRBV9, with TRBD1 matching over 7 bases. The CDR3 has 19 amino acids. From germline, CDR1 is SGDLS and CDR2 YYNGEE. The J segment lost 4 bases and the V segment lost 4 bases, leaving 22 bases of the junction unmatched. The CDR3 coding sequence is TGTGCCAGCAGCAAGACCTCGGGCAGGGGGGGCTTTCGCGTCACTGAAGCTTTCTTT. This codes for CASSKTSGRGGFRVTEAFF.

This sequence joins TRBV7-9 and TRBJ2-3, with 8 nucleotides matching TRBD1. Trimming removed 5 bases from V and 4 bases from J; junction bases left unmatched: 5. CDR3 length equals 14 residues. Germline loops: CDR1 SEHNR, CDR2 FQNEAQ (reference sequence). As DNA, the CDR3 is TGTGCCAGCAGCCAAGGACAGGGCCCAGATACGCAGTATTTT. It translates to CASSQGQGPDTQYF.

The rearrangement uses TRBV9 and TRBJ1-6, with a possible D match to TRBD1 (5 bases). The germline V gene encodes CDR1 SGDLS and CDR2 YYNGEE. The CDR3 is made up of 14 amino acids. Trimming cost V 2 bases and J 7 bases, with 10 bases left between them. As DNA, the CDR3 is TGTGCCAGCAGCGTGGGGGGTGGGAATTCACCCCTCCACTTT. This codes for CASSVGGGNSPLHF. Drawing the rest from reference TRBV9 and TRBJ1-6, the complete variable domain is DSGVTQTPKHLITATGQRVTLRCSPRSGDLSVYWYQQSLDQGLQFLIQYYNGEERAKGNILERFSAQQFPDLHSELNLSSLELGDSALYFCASSVGGGNSPLHFGNGTRLTVT.

This CDR3 is CASSTQPGQSTDTQYF. In DNA form, the CDR3 reads TGTGCCAGTAGTACCCAACCGGGACAGAGCACAGATACGCAGTATTTT. V is TRBV19 and J is TRBJ2-3, with 7 bases that match TRBD1. V shed 4 bases and J 0 bases; nucleotides not matched to a gene: 7. This CDR3 is built from 16 residues. Germline V gives CDR1 LNHDA, CDR2 SQIVND (reference sequence).

The chain is built from TRBV6-6 and TRBJ1-2, with 7 positions matching TRBD1. The V and J ends lost 0 bases and 4 bases, in that order; junction bases with no gene match: 2. The CDR3 has 14 amino acids. Germline CDR1 is MNHNY and CDR2 is SVGAGI (reference sequence). CDR3 sequence: CASSYSPGGYGYTF. CDR3 DNA: TGTGCCAGCAGTTACTCGCCAGGGGGCTATGGCTACACCTTC.

The chain joins TRBV20-1 to TRBJ1-4; maybe TRBD1 (5 bases). CDR3 length equals 15 residues. Per the germline V gene, CDR1 is DFQATT and CDR2 is SNEGSKA (reference sequence). The ends were cut back, 3 bases at V and 6 bases at J, with 17 bases in the middle. The CDR3 loop reads CSASMDIGMYEKLFF. CDR3 bases: TGCAGTGCTAGTATGGACATTGGAATGTATGAAAAACTGTTTTTT.

This chain uses TRBV7-2 with TRBJ2-1, with 7 bases fitting TRBD1. V lost 0 bases, J lost 0 bases, and 5 bases stayed unmatched. There are 17 residues in the CDR3. Per germline, CDR1 SGHTA and CDR2 FQGNSA. CDR3 protein: CASSLASTGSSYNEQFF. CDR3 bases: TGTGCCAGCAGCTTAGCGTCGACAGGGAGCTCCTACAATGAGCAGTTCTTC. The full variable domain, completed using reference TRBV7-2 and TRBJ2-1, is GAGVSQSPSNKVTEKGKDVELRCDPISGHTALYWYRQSLGQGLEFLIYFQGNSAPDKSGLPSDRFSAERTGGSVSTLTIQRTQQEDSAVYLCASSLASTGSSYNEQFFGPGTRLTVL.

This chain links TRBV9 with TRBJ2-1; D possibly corresponds to TRBD1 (6 bases). The CDR3 length is 16 residues. With 0 bases removed from V and 3 bases from J, the gap between germline ends came to 13 bases. Germline V CDR1 and CDR2: SGDLS, YYNGEE. DNA of the CDR3: TGTGCCAGCAGCGTAGAGGCCCGGACAGTCTACAATGAGCAGTTCTTC. It specifies CASSVEARTVYNEQFF.

V is TRBV29-1 and J is TRBJ2-7, with 7 bases lining up with TRBD1. This CDR3 spans 12 amino acids. Unmatched junction bases numbered 4, after V lost 6 bases and J lost 2 bases. Looked up from germline, CDR1 is SQVTM and CDR2 is ANQGSEA. CDR3 region: CSVVTGTYEQYF. The CDR3 nucleotides read TGCAGCGTCGTGACAGGGACCTACGAGCAGTACTTC.

V gene TRBV19 combines with J gene TRBJ2-1; 8 positions agree with TRBD2. Germline trimming cut 2 bases from V and 4 bases from J; bases unmatched to any gene: 7. Germline V CDR1 and CDR2: LNHDA, SQIVND (reference sequence). CDR3 length equals 16 residues. CDR3: CASSIPSGGSYNEQFF. The DNA of the CDR3 is TGTGCCAGTAGTATACCGAGCGGGGGCTCATACAATGAGCAGTTCTTC.

The chain links TRBV28 to TRBJ1-2, with 9 bases identical to TRBD1. Trimming at V came to 6 bases and at J to 4 bases, leaving 18 bases not matched to a gene. Germline CDR1 MDHEN, CDR2 SYDVKM. The CDR3 has 18 amino acids. The CDR3 region is CASRRGQGRSLRSYGYTF. The DNA of the CDR3 is TGTGCCAGCAGACGGGGACAGGGACGTTCCCTAAGAAGCTATGGCTACACCTTC.

V usage is TRBV2 and J usage is TRBJ1-4; D ambiguous. CDR3 length: 15 amino acids. The V gene lost 6 bases and the J gene lost 3 bases, with 14 bases spanning the gap. Germline assignment: CDR1 SNHLY and CDR2 FYNNEI. The CDR3 DNA reads TGTGCCAGCAGCGAGTTCCGTTCCTCTAATGAAAAACTGTTTTTT. Protein sequence: CASSEFRSSNEKLFF.

CDR3 in amino acids: CATLDTFSYEQYF. DNA of the CDR3: TGTGCCACCCTAGACACCTTCTCCTACGAGCAGTACTTC. The J gene is TRBJ2-7, the V gene TRBV28; unclear D gene. From germline, CDR1 is MDHEN and CDR2 SYDVKM. V gave up 10 bases and J gave up 0 bases, with 13 bases separating them. The CDR3 spans 13 residues.

V and J are TRBV24-1 and TRBJ2-7; 10 positions agree with TRBD1. The germline V gene has CDR1 KGHDR and CDR2 SFDVKD. This CDR3 has 15 residues. J was trimmed by 1 base and V by 4 bases; bases with no gene match: 3. The CDR3 sequence is CATSERTGGSYEQYF. As DNA, the CDR3 is TGTGCCACCAGTGAGCGGACAGGGGGGTCCTACGAGCAGTACTTC.

The chain combines TRBV5-1 with TRBJ2-3, with 9 bases matching TRBD2. The germline V gene encodes CDR1 SGHRS and CDR2 YFSETQ. CDR3 length: 17 amino acids. The junction had 8 bases not matched to a gene; V was cut back by 1 base and J by 2 bases. CDR3 in amino acids: CASSLFLAGASTDTQYF. The CDR3 DNA reads TGCGCCAGCAGCTTGTTCTTAGCGGGGGCCTCCACAGATACGCAGTATTTT.

This sequence joins TRBV5-1 and TRBJ1-2, with D tentatively TRBD1 (6 bases). Germline CDR1 and CDR2: SGHRS and YFSETQ. The CDR3 is 14 amino acids. V was clipped by 1 base and J by 4 bases, with 11 bases between them. CDR3 sequence reads: CASSLSGRGYGYTF. CDR3 coding DNA: TGCGCCAGCAGCTTGTCTGGCAGGGGCTATGGCTACACCTTC.

The CDR3 loop is CASSLAQANTEAFF. The CDR3 region has the DNA TGTGCCAGCAGCTTGGCCCAGGCGAACACTGAAGCTTTCTTT. The chain employs TRBV5-5 and TRBJ1-1; D is uncertain. Trimming cost V 0 bases and J 1 base, with 7 bases left between them. CDR3 length: 14 amino acids. Germline V gene data show CDR1 as SGHKS and CDR2 as YYEKEE (reference sequence).

This clone is a singleton in its sample. The chain carries TRBV5-1 and TRBJ2-5; either TRBD1 or TRBD2 may fit D (5 bases each). V lost 0 bases and J 5 bases, leaving 11 bases between the germline ends. Germline V gene sequence: CDR1 SGHRS, CDR2 YFSETQ. The CDR3 is 14 amino acids. DNA for the CDR3: TGCGCCAGCAGCTTGGAGTCGGGGCTGGAGACCCAGTACTTC. Translation: CASSLESGLETQYF.

The chain carries TRBV27 and TRBJ1-6, with 7 bases aligning to TRBD1. This CDR3 contains 15 residues. J gave up 6 bases and V 6 bases, and 8 bases lay outside the gene matches. Germline values: CDR1 MNHEY, CDR2 SMNVEV (reference sequence). This chain's CDR3 is CASSARQGSNSPLHF. For the CDR3, the DNA is TGTGCCAGCAGCGCTCGACAGGGATCTAATTCACCCCTCCACTTT.

The chain employs TRBV19 and TRBJ2-1; TRBD1 agrees at 7 bases. V lost 9 bases to trimming and J lost 1 base; unmatched junction nucleotides: 6. CDR1 and CDR2 (germline): LNHDA, SQIVND (reference sequence). This CDR3 region has 14 residues. As DNA, the CDR3 is TGTGCCAGGAACAACAGGGGATCCTACAATGAGCAGTTCTTC. Amino acids: CARNNRGSYNEQFF.

The chain's CDR3 is CASGQNKNSPLHF. In nucleotides, the CDR3 is TGTGCCAGCGGACAGAACAAAAATTCACCCCTCCACTTT. The gene calls are TRBV2 and TRBJ1-6; D might be TRBD1 (6 bases). V dropped 8 bases and J dropped 7 bases, with 12 bases sitting between them. This CDR3 region has 13 residues. Per the germline V gene, CDR1 is SNHLY and CDR2 is FYNNEI. The variable domain in full, completed from reference TRBV2 and TRBJ1-6, reads EPEVTQTPSHQVTQMGQEVILRCVPISNHLYFYWYRQILGQKVEFLVSFYNNEISEKSEIFDDQFSVERPDGSNFTLKIRSTKLEDSAMYFCASGQNKNSPLHFGNGTRLTVT.

The rearrangement joins TRBV27 to TRBJ2-3; TRBD1 is a possible D gene (7 bases). Germline V gene data show CDR1 as MNHEY and CDR2 as SMNVEV (reference sequence). V lost 5 bases and J 1 base, leaving 16 bases between the germline ends. The CDR3 has 16 amino acids. The CDR3 loop reads CASSRTGGFGTDTQYF. The DNA of the CDR3 is TGTGCCAGCAGTCGGACAGGAGGGTTTGGCACAGATACGCAGTATTTT.

This chain joins TRBV18 and TRBJ2-1; TRBD2 aligns across 13 bases. CDR3 length equals 17 residues. V was pared by 1 base and J by 5 bases, with 5 bases of the junction left unmatched. Germline CDR1 reads KGHSH; CDR2 reads LQKENI. The CDR3 region is CASSPRTSGGHNNEQFF. The CDR3 DNA reads TGTGCCAGCTCACCACGGACTAGCGGGGGCCATAACAATGAGCAGTTCTTC.

The rearrangement joins TRBV3-1 (or the pseudogene TRBV3-2) to TRBJ2-2; maybe TRBD2 (5 bases). Germline V gene lookup returns CDR1 LGHDT and CDR2 YNNKEL (reference sequence). There are 14 residues in the CDR3. The ends were cut back, 4 bases at V and 3 bases at J, with 9 bases in the middle. The DNA of the CDR3 is TGTGCCAGCAGCCGCCCGAGGGACACCGGGGAGCTGTTTTTT. Translation: CASSRPRDTGELFF.